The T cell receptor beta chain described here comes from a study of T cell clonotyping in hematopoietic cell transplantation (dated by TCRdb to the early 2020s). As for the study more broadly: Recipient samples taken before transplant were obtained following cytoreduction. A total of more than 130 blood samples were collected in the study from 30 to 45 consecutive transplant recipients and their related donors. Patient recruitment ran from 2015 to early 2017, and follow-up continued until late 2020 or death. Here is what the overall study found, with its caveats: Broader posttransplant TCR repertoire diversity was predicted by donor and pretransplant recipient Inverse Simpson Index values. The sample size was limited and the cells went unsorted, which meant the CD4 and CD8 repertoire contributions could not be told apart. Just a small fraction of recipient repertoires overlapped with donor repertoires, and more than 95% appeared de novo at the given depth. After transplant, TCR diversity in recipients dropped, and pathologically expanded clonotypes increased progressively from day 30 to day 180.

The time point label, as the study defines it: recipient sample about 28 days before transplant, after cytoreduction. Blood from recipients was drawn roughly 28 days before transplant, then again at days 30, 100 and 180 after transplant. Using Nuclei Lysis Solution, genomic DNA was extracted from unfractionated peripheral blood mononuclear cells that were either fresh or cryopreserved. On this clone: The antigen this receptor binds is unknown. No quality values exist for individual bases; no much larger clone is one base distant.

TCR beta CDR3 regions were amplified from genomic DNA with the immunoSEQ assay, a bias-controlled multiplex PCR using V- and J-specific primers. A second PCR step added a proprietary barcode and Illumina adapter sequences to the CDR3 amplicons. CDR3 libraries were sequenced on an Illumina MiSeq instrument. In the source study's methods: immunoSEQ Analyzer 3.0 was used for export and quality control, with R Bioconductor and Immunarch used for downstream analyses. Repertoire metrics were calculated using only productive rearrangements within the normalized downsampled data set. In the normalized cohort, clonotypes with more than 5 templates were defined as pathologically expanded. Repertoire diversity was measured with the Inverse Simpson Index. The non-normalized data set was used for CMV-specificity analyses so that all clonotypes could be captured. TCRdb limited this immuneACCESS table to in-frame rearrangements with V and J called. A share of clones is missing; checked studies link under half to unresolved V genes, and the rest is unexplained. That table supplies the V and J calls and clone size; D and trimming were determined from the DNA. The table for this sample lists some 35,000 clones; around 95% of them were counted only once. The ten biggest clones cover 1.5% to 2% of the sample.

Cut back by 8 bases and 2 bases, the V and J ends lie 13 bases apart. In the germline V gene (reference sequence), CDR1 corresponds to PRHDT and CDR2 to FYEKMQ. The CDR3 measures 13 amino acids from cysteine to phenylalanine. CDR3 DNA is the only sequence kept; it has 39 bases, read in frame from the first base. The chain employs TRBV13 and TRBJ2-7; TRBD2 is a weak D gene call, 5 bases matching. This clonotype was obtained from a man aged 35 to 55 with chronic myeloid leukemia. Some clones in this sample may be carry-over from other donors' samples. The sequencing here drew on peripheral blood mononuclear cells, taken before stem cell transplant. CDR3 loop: CASRGGETYEQYF. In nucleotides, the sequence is TGTGCCAGCCGAGGTGGGGAGACCTACGAGCAGTACTTC. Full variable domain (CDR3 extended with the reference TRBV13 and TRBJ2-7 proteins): AAGVIQSPRHLIKEKRETATLKCYPIPRHDTVYWYQQGPGQDPQFLISFYEKMQSDKGSIPDRFSAQQFSDYHSELNMSSLELGDSALYFCASRGGETYEQYFGPGTRLTVT.